The T cell receptor beta chain described here comes from a study of shared clonotypes between healthy human individuals. Each sorted subset replicate got 200 ng genomic DNA, about 33,000 genomes. Profiled with immunoSEQ multiplex PCR; TCRdb holds only in-frame clones, not every one. This table has over 950,000 clones, 77% appearing once. V was shortened by 3 bases and J by 0 bases, with 11 bases between the two germline ends. Germline CDR1 is MNHNY and CDR2 is SVGAGI (reference sequence). The CDR3 consists of 15 residues. This rearrangement joins TRBV6-6 to TRBJ1-1; no reliable D call. The TCR originated in a man aged 18 to 29 in good health. Some clones in this sample may be carry-over from other donors' samples. The sample was memory CD4+ T cells from PBMCs. The subset is: CD45RA-negative fraction. The CDR3, as DNA: TGTGCCAGCAGTTATTGGACGGCAATGAACACTGAAGCTTTCTTT. It codes for CASSYWTAMNTEAFF.